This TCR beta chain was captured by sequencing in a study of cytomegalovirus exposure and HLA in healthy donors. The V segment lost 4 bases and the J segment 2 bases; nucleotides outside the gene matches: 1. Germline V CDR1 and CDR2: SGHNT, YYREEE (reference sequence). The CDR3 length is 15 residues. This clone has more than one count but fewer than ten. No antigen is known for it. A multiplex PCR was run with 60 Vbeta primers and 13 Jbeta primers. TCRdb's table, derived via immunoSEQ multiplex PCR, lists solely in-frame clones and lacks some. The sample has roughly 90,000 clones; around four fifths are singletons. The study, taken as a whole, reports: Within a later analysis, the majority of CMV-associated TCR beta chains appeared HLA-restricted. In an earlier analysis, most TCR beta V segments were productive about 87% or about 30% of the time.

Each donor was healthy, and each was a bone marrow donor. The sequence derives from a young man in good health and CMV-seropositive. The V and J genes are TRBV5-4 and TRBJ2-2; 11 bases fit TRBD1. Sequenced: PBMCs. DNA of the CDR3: TGTGCCAGCAGCCGGACAGGGGGCAACACCGGGGAGCTGTTTTTT. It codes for CASSRTGGNTGELFF.